These 21 T cell receptor beta chains were sequenced from one sample in a study of cytomegalovirus exposure and HLA in healthy donors. It was with 60 Vbeta and 13 Jbeta primers that the PCR ran. Generated by immunoSEQ multiplex PCR, the TCRdb table keeps only in-frame clones and is missing some. The sample lists over 80,000 clones, over 70% seen once, with more than 2.5% in the top ten. The sequenced sample was PBMCs. The receptors were sampled from a man in his forties in good health and CMV-seronegative.

The rearrangement joins TRBV28 to TRBJ1-3, with 7 nucleotides matching TRBD1. V lost 4 bases and J lost 2; bases outside the gene matches: 5. CDR3 size: 15 residues. CDR1 is MDHEN and CDR2 is SYDVKM in the germline V gene. The CDR3 is CASSSPGTAGNTIYF. The DNA for the CDR3 is TGTGCCAGCAGTTCACCTGGGACAGCTGGAAACACCATATATTTT.

This clone was seen a few times. The V call is TRBV28, the J call TRBJ1-2; D remains ambiguous. Germline V CDR1 and CDR2: MDHEN, SYDVKM. The CDR3 is 13 amino acids. V was cut by 6 bases and J by 1 base, with 9 bases left in between. Written as DNA, the CDR3 is TGTGCCAGCAGCGGGTCATTTAACTATGGCTACACCTTC. This sequence encodes CASSGSFNYGYTF.

This chain joins TRBV4-3 and TRBJ2-3; weak D call: TRBD2 (6 bases). The CDR3 has 17 residues. The germline gives CDR1 LGHNA, CDR2 YSLEER. Trimming removed 4 bases at V and 0 bases at J, with 17 bases between. The CDR3 sequence is CASSLNAGTVSTDTQYF. The CDR3 nucleotides are TGCGCCAGCAGCCTCAATGCGGGGACGGTCAGCACAGATACGCAGTATTTT.

The chain is built from TRBV27 and TRBJ1-2, with 8 bases identical to TRBD1. Trimming at V came to 0 bases and at J to 7 bases, leaving 7 bases not matched to a gene. CDR1 MNHEY and CDR2 SMNVEV come from the germline V gene (reference sequence). The CDR3 totals 15 residues. CDR3 coding DNA: TGTGCCAGCAGTTTATCTACAGGGGGAATAGGTGGCTACACCTTC. Residues: CASSLSTGGIGGYTF.

This chain links TRBV4-3 with TRBJ1-5, with unresolved D. Germline CDR1 LGHNA, CDR2 YSLEER. V dropped 0 bases and J dropped 3 bases, with 9 bases sitting between them. CDR3 length: 15 residues. The CDR3 is CASSQDYQSNQPQHF. The DNA of the CDR3 is TGCGCCAGCAGCCAAGATTATCAGTCCAATCAGCCCCAGCATTTT.

The V call is TRBV4-2, the J call TRBJ2-1; TRBD2 agrees at 8 bases. Germline V CDR1 and CDR2: LGHNA, YNFKEQ. V lost 0 bases, J lost 4 bases, and 5 bases stayed unmatched. CDR3 length equals 16 residues. The CDR3 DNA follows: TGTGCCAGCAGCCAAGATCGCGGGGGGCTATACAATGAGCAGTTCTTC. Amino acids: CASSQDRGGLYNEQFF.

The chain links TRBV19 to TRBJ1-2; D unresolved. V was trimmed by 3 bases and J by 8 bases, leaving 19 bases between them. The CDR3 contains 15 residues. The germline V gene has CDR1 LNHDA and CDR2 SQIVND (reference sequence). The CDR3 sequence: CASSMRRRAAYGYTF. The CDR3 DNA is TGTGCCAGTAGTATGAGGCGGAGGGCGGCCTACGGCTACACCTTC.

This chain links TRBV4-1 with TRBJ2-3; TRBD1 is a possible D gene (5 bases). The V end lost 4 bases, the J end lost 0 bases, and 11 bases lay between the germline ends. Looked up from germline, CDR1 is MGHRA and CDR2 is YSYEKL. The CDR3 totals 15 residues. The CDR3 DNA sequence: TGCGCCAGCAGCCCACAGGAAACTAGCACAGATACGCAGTATTTT. It is translated as CASSPQETSTDTQYF.

The chain combines TRBV19 with TRBJ1-2; TRBD1 aligns across 8 bases. The CDR3 spans 12 residues. CDR1 LNHDA and CDR2 SQIVND come from the germline V gene (reference sequence). V was clipped by 6 bases and J by 5 bases; unmatched bases: 2. The CDR3 region has the DNA TGTGCCAGTAGCAGACAGGGGTATGGCTACACCTTC. Translated, it gives CASSRQGYGYTF.

A remark on this clone: One end of the junction does not line up with germline, which may come from a read error. The chain is built from TRBV28 and TRBJ2-7; 11 nucleotides match TRBD1. The CDR3 spans 14 residues. Germline V gene lookup returns CDR1 MDHEN and CDR2 SYDVKM. CDR3 sequence reads: CASSSTGTGGINGF. In DNA form, the CDR3 reads TGTGCCAGCAGTTCAACCGGGACAGGGGGGATCAATGGCTTC.

This chain joins TRBV5-1 and TRBJ2-1; 7 bases match TRBD1. The CDR3 totals 15 residues. Germline V gene data show CDR1 as SGHRS and CDR2 as YFSETQ. J gave up 5 bases and V 3 bases, and 8 bases lay outside the gene matches. CDR3 DNA: TGCGCCAGCAGCTGGCAAGGGGGCACGAACAATGAGCAGTTCTTC. It yields the protein CASSWQGGTNNEQFF.

To note about this clone: In the same sample, other DNA sequences code for this CDR3. The chain is built from TRBV11-3 and TRBJ1-1; D ambiguous. The CDR3 extends over 12 amino acids. With 5 bases removed from V and 1 base from J, the gap between germline ends came to 5 bases. Per germline, CDR1 SGHNT and CDR2 YENEEA. The CDR3 sequence is CASSRGNTEAFF. The CDR3 nucleotides read TGTGCCAGCAGCCGGGGGAACACTGAAGCTTTCTTT. Combining the CDR3 with reference TRBV11-3 and TRBJ1-1 gives the whole variable domain EAGVVQSPRYKIIEKKQPVAFWCNPISGHNTLYWYLQNLGQGPELLIRYENEEAVDDSQLPKDRFSAERLKGVDSTLKIQPAELGDSAVYLCASSRGNTEAFFGQGTRLTVV.

This clone was seen only once. This chain uses TRBV7-9 with TRBJ1-6; TRBD1 aligns across 9 bases. The CDR3 covers 15 residues. The trim removed 4 bases at V and 7 bases at J, leaving 5 bases unmatched. CDR1 and CDR2 (germline): SEHNR, FQNEAQ (reference sequence). CDR3 bases: TGTGCCAGCAGCTCTACAGGGGGCGCGAATTCACCCCTCCACTTT. Its protein product is CASSSTGGANSPLHF.

This sequence joins TRBV7-9 and TRBJ1-3; D ambiguous. The ends were cut back, 5 bases at V and 2 bases at J, with 19 bases in the middle. The CDR3 has 17 amino acids. Per the germline V gene, CDR1 is SEHNR and CDR2 is FQNEAQ (reference sequence). This CDR3 reads CASSPLTLVYAGNTIYF. The CDR3 DNA reads TGTGCCAGCAGCCCCTTGACACTTGTATACGCTGGAAACACCATATATTTT.

The chain joins TRBV9 to TRBJ2-3, with a tentative D call TRBD2 (5 bases). The germline gives CDR1 SGDLS, CDR2 YYNGEE. V lost 0 bases and J lost 6, with 17 bases in between. This CDR3 is 16 amino acids long. The CDR3 spells CASSVGASTEGDTQYF. The CDR3 DNA is TGTGCCAGCAGCGTAGGGGCTAGTACCGAGGGCGATACGCAGTATTTT.

The chain has TRBV4-1 and TRBJ1-5, with D tentatively TRBD1 (5 bases). V dropped 3 bases and J dropped 3 bases, with 12 bases sitting between them. Germline V CDR1 and CDR2: MGHRA, YSYEKL. The CDR3 has 15 amino acids. CDR3 region: CASSQHQGYNQPQHF. CDR3 nucleotide sequence: TGCGCCAGCAGCCAGCATCAGGGTTACAATCAGCCCCAGCATTTT.

The chain uses TRBV6-1 and TRBJ1-6; perhaps TRBD1 as D (5 bases). The CDR3 consists of 15 residues. Germline assignment: CDR1 MNHNS and CDR2 SASEGT. The ends were cut back, 2 bases at V and 1 base at J, with 6 bases in the middle. The DNA for the CDR3 is TGTGCCAGCAGTGAACAGGGTTCCTATAATTCACCCCTCCACTTT. Translation: CASSEQGSYNSPLHF.

This clone was seen more than once but under ten times. This chain links TRBV7-2 with TRBJ2-6, with D uncertain. Per the germline V gene, CDR1 is SGHTA and CDR2 is FQGNSA. The ends were cut back, 3 bases at V and 0 bases at J, with 12 bases in the middle. The CDR3 has 17 amino acids. CDR3 sequence reads: CASSFTESFSGANVLTF. The CDR3 nucleotides are TGTGCCAGCAGCTTCACCGAGTCGTTCTCTGGGGCCAACGTCCTGACTTTC.

The rearrangement links TRBV7-3 to TRBJ2-7, with a weak D call TRBD1 (6 bases). CDR1 and CDR2 (germline): SGHTA, FQGTGA. V was cut by 6 bases and J by 4 bases, with 19 bases left in between. This CDR3 has 15 amino acids. The chain's CDR3 is CASSLGKQGLYEQYF. The DNA of the CDR3 is TGTGCCAGCAGTCTAGGGAAACAGGGTCTATACGAGCAGTACTTC.

The chain is built from TRBV30 and TRBJ1-6; possible D gene TRBD1, 5 bases. V lost 5 bases to trimming and J lost 0 bases, with 5 bases between them. Germline V CDR1 and CDR2: GTSNPN, SVGIG (reference sequence). The CDR3 extends over 13 amino acids. CDR3 amino acids: CAWQGSYNSPLHF. CDR3 bases: TGTGCCTGGCAGGGCTCCTATAATTCACCCCTCCACTTT. Together with reference TRBV30 and TRBJ1-6, the CDR3 gives the full variable domain: SQTIHQWPATLVQPVGSPLSLECTVEGTSNPNLYWYRQAAGRGLQLLFYSVGIGQISSEVPQNLSASRPQDRQFILSSKKLLLSDSGFYLCAWQGSYNSPLHFGNGTRLTVT.

The CDR3 nucleotides read TGTGCCAGCAGCCAGGACTATGGCTACACCTTC. This sequence encodes CASSQDYGYTF. The chain uses TRBV2 and TRBJ1-2; the D is unclear. The CDR3 runs 11 residues. V was shortened by 6 bases and J by 3 bases, with 5 bases between the two germline ends. CDR1 and CDR2 from the germline V gene are SNHLY and FYNNEI. The full variable domain, its missing parts supplied by reference TRBV2 and TRBJ1-2, is EPEVTQTPSHQVTQMGQEVILRCVPISNHLYFYWYRQILGQKVEFLVSFYNNEISEKSEIFDDQFSVERPDGSNFTLKIRSTKLEDSAMYFCASSQDYGYTFGSGTRLTVV.